This record covers a single T cell receptor beta chain. The CDR3 extends over 15 amino acids. Germline trimming cut 5 bases from V and 5 bases from J; bases unmatched to any gene: 10. Germline loops: CDR1 LNHDA, CDR2 SQIVND (reference sequence). This record belongs to a study of blood T cells in healthy people across ages. The second PCR ran about 6 to 12 cycles with a sample-barcoded 5' primer and J-beta primers. TCRdb re-called the 5' RACE reads with MiXCR, one entry per CDR3 protein. Among around 500,000 distinct CDR3 sequences listed, roughly a quarter were seen once. The same data also contributed to another study, on T cells of mothers and their children. This second report adds: Donors comprised a few healthy Caucasian mothers plus their six children. The yield was over 9 million TCR beta CDR3 reads from each mother and a few million from each child.

This chain uses TRBV19 with TRBJ2-3, with 7 bases that match TRBD2. Sequenced input: blood. This sequence was found in a boy aged 2 to 10 in good health. CDR3 DNA: TGTGCCAGTAGTCCTAAGCGGGAATTTAGAGATACGCAGTATTTT. This encodes CASSPKREFRDTQYF.